This T cell receptor (beta chain) emerged from a study of cytotoxic CD8 clonotypes in ibrutinib-treated CLL. Across the whole study: There were around twelve relapsed/refractory patients and around 15 treatment-naive patients, and around 18 were IGHV unmutated. Patients attained some 24 partial and 2 complete responses; at median around 68 months, approximately 14 remained remitted while approximately twelve progressed.

Trimming pared 9 bases from V and 2 bases from J, leaving 20 bases between. This CDR3 contains 16 residues. CDR1 and CDR2 from the germline V gene are LNHDA and SQIVND (reference sequence). With respect to this clone: Antigen specificity is unknown.

Profiling relied on immunoSEQ multiplex PCR, and the TCRdb table lists in-frame clones only, not all of them. The repertoire holds 120,000 to 150,000 clones, with about 91% as singletons. Findings and limits, study-wide: Clonality increased with ibrutinib response but returned toward baseline at progression. Sustained-remission and progressing patients' sampling times differed.

This material consisted of PBMCs, taken after 12 months of ibrutinib treatment. The rearrangement links TRBV19 to TRBJ1-5; the D gene is possibly TRBD1 (5 bases). The receptor was derived from a human donor with chronic lymphocytic leukemia. The CDR3 spells CASLGTEWVGNQPQHF. The CDR3 DNA reads TGTGCCAGCCTCGGGACGGAATGGGTTGGCAATCAGCCCCAGCATTTT.